This passage covers 22 T cell receptor beta chains from one sample sequenced in a study of regulatory T cells in long-lasting Graves disease. In building TCR beta libraries, iRepertoire HTBI primers were used together with Arm-PCR of CDR3 regions. TCRdb reanalysed the multiplex PCR reads using MiXCR and keeps one entry per CDR3 protein. The sample holds hundreds of thousands of distinct CDR3 sequences, approximately 15% seen once. Sample time point: newly diagnosed GD, antithyroid drugs for less than 3 months. There was RNA extracted from PBMCs, and the TCR library was made from it. These data were also filed under a second study, of T cells in Graves' hyperthyroidism and ophthalmopathy.

Source: peripheral blood mononuclear cells (PBMCs), taken at new diagnosis, from a patient treated with antithyroid drugs. The receptors stem from a woman aged 40 to 50 with Graves disease.

This clonotype was observed at least ten times. The chain uses TRBV27 and TRBJ2-3, with D tentatively TRBD1 (5 bases). The germline gives CDR1 MNHEY, CDR2 SMNVEV (reference sequence). The V and J ends lost 4 bases and 4 bases respectively, with 6 bases between them. The CDR3 sequence is 12 residues long. The CDR3 here is CASSSGSDTQYF. CDR3 sequence (DNA): TGTGCCAGCAGTTCAGGGTCAGATACGCAGTATTTT.

The chain recombines TRBV4-1 with TRBJ1-2; TRBD1 matches at 7 bases. The V and J ends lost 1 base and 8 bases, in that order; junction bases with no gene match: 10. Germline CDR1 MGHRA, CDR2 YSYEKL. The CDR3 contains 15 residues. The chain's CDR3 is CASSQVIQGGFGYTF. CDR3 DNA sequence: TGCGCCAGCAGCCAAGTTATTCAGGGGGGGTTCGGCTACACCTTC.

This clonotype was counted many times. Here the CDR3 DNA reads TGCGCCAGCAGCTTGACATTCAACACCGGGGAGCTGTTTTTT. Its translation is CASSLTFNTGELFF. The V call is TRBV5-1, the J call TRBJ2-2; D is unresolved. Trimming took off 1 base at V and 2 bases at J, with 6 bases between the two ends. The CDR3 covers 14 residues. CDR1 and CDR2 from the germline V gene are SGHRS and YFSETQ.

This clonotype turned up a few times. A much larger clone is a single base away; this may be a read error. The chain combines TRBV12-3 or TRBV12-4 with TRBJ2-2; a weak D match, TRBD2 (5 bases). CDR3 size: 14 residues. CDR3 in amino acids: CAGSFTTRAGELFF. CDR3 nucleotide sequence: TGTGCCGGCAGTTTCACCACTAGGGCCGGGGAGCTGTTTTTT.

The chain employs TRBV5-1 and TRBJ2-5, with D possibly TRBD1 on 5 matching bases. Per germline, CDR1 SGHRS and CDR2 YFSETQ. This CDR3 has 14 residues. V lost 2 bases to trimming and J lost 4 bases, with 12 bases between them. CDR3: CASSFRQGGETQYF. CDR3 DNA sequence: TGCGCCAGCAGCTTTAGGCAGGGCGGAGAGACCCAGTACTTC.

This clonotype was found many times. The V gene is TRBV7-9, the J gene TRBJ2-4, with TRBD1 identical over 9 bases. V was pared by 4 bases and J by 6 bases, with 4 bases of the junction left unmatched. This CDR3 region has 14 residues. Germline V lookup: CDR1 SEHNR, CDR2 FQNEAQ (reference sequence). CDR3 loop: CASSWGQGGNIQYF. CDR3 nucleotide sequence: TGTGCCAGCAGCTGGGGACAGGGAGGAAACATTCAGTACTTC.

This clonotype was seen a single time. A much larger clone differs from this one at a single base, so this may be a read error. V and J are TRBV30 and TRBJ1-5; tentatively, D is TRBD1 (5 bases). The V end was cut by 1 base, the J end by 9 bases, with 13 bases between. CDR3 length: 13 amino acids. Germline V lookup: CDR1 GTSNPN, CDR2 SVGIG (reference sequence). The CDR3 region has the DNA TGTGCCTGGAGTGATTCTGGGGACCGGCCCCAGCATTTT. Protein sequence: CAWSDSGDRPQHF.

With respect to this clonotype: This sequence may be a read error, since a much larger clone differs from it by one base. V and J are TRBV2 and TRBJ2-2, with TRBD1 matching 9 bases. Trimming took 4 bases from V and 4 from J; bases not matched to a gene: 1. CDR1 and CDR2 (germline): SNHLY, FYNNEI. The CDR3 spans 14 residues. The CDR3 nucleotides read TGTGCCAGCAGTGCACAGGGGGCCACCGGGGAGCTGTTTTTT. It specifies CASSAQGATGELFF.

As for this clonotype: A read error may explain this, as a much larger clone is one base away. The chain combines TRBV27 with TRBJ2-7; no definite D call. Germline CDR1 is MNHEY and CDR2 is SMNVEV (reference sequence). Trimming took 6 bases from V and 7 from J, leaving 10 bases between them. The CDR3 spans 11 residues. Here the CDR3 reads CASRSRKEQYF. The CDR3 bases are TGTGCCAGCAGAAGCAGGAAAGAGCAGTACTTC.

This clonotype has more than one count but fewer than ten. V gene TRBV3-1 combines with J gene TRBJ2-2; 7 bases line up with TRBD1. The CDR3 loop spans 12 amino acids. The ends lost 6 bases at V and 7 bases at J; junction bases unmatched: 2. Germline V gene sequence: CDR1 LGHDT, CDR2 YNNKEL (reference sequence). The chain's CDR3 is CASRPGGGELFF. CDR3 sequence (DNA): TGTGCCAGCAGGCCAGGGGGCGGGGAGCTGTTTTTT.

This sequence joins TRBV7-9 and TRBJ1-5; 7 bases are a match to TRBD1. Germline V gene sequence: CDR1 SEHNR, CDR2 FQNEAQ (reference sequence). The CDR3 has 18 amino acids. V trimming: 1 base; J trimming: 2 bases; junction bases outside the gene matches: 11. The CDR3 region is CASSLGAGQDIGNQPQHF. In DNA form, the CDR3 reads TGTGCCAGCAGCTTAGGGGCCGGACAGGATATTGGCAATCAGCCCCAGCATTTT. The entire variable domain, with the rest obtained from reference TRBV7-9 and TRBJ1-5, is as follows: DTGVSQNPRHKITKRGQNVTFRCDPISEHNRLYWYRQTLGQGPEFLTYFQNEAQLEKSRLLSDRFSAERPKGSFSTLEIQRTEQGDSAMYLCASSLGAGQDIGNQPQHFGDGTRLSIL.

This clonotype has ten or more counts. The chain combines TRBV18 with TRBJ2-7; D is possibly TRBD1 (6 bases). Germline V gives CDR1 KGHSH, CDR2 LQKENI. V was shortened by 4 bases and J by 2 bases, with 6 bases between the two germline ends. The CDR3 loop spans 12 amino acids. CDR3 DNA: TGTGCCAGCTCACGACAGGCCTACGAGCAGTACTTC. This sequence encodes CASSRQAYEQYF.

At least ten counts were recorded for this clonotype. The chain couples TRBV28 to TRBJ2-3; D is uncertain. The germline CDR1 and CDR2 sequences are MDHEN and SYDVKM. V lost 5 bases and J 0 bases, leaving 0 bases between the germline ends. This CDR3 region has 11 residues. In DNA form, the CDR3 reads TGTGCCAGCAGTAGCACAGATACGCAGTATTTT. Protein product: CASSSTDTQYF.

Many counts were recorded for this clonotype. The rearrangement uses TRBV2 and TRBJ2-7, with D unresolved. The CDR3 loop spans 11 amino acids. CDR1 and CDR2 from the germline V gene are SNHLY and FYNNEI. V was cut by 4 bases and J by 5 bases, with 6 bases left in between. The CDR3, as DNA: TGTGCCAGCAGTGGGGGAAACGAGCAGTACTTC. Its translation: CASSGGNEQYF.

This clonotype came up a few times. This chain connects TRBV18 to TRBJ1-5; D uncertain. Germline V gene data show CDR1 as KGHSH and CDR2 as LQKENI. With 6 bases removed from V and 7 bases from J, the gap between germline ends came to 19 bases. The CDR3 length is 15 residues. The CDR3 bases are TGTGCCAGCTCCCCGTCAGGTCCTGAAGGGCAGCCCCAGCATTTT. Its translation is CASSPSGPEGQPQHF.

This clonotype was picked up many times. J is TRBJ2-3 and V is TRBV11-2, with 7 bases fitting TRBD2. Germline CDR1 is SGHAT and CDR2 is FQNNGV. V dropped 5 bases and J dropped 1; count of bases not matched to a gene: 9. The CDR3 totals 16 residues. DNA of the CDR3: TGTGCCAGCAGCCCCTCGGTAGGGAGGGGCACAGATACGCAGTATTTT. Translating it yields CASSPSVGRGTDTQYF.

The sample holds many counts of this clonotype. J is TRBJ2-7 and V is TRBV28; 10 bases are a match to TRBD2. Germline V gene sequence: CDR1 MDHEN, CDR2 SYDVKM. The CDR3 runs to 17 residues. V trimming: 6 bases; J trimming: 0 bases; junction bases outside the gene matches: 11. The CDR3 region is CASSSPTSGTFSYEQYF. The CDR3 DNA reads as TGTGCCAGCAGCTCTCCCACTAGCGGGACTTTCTCCTACGAGCAGTACTTC.

This clonotype showed up many times. The rearrangement joins TRBV12-3 or TRBV12-4 to TRBJ2-7; the D is unclear. This CDR3 is 13 amino acids long. V lost 6 bases and J lost 3, with 12 bases in between. The CDR3 here is CASRRGSFYEQYF. The CDR3, as DNA: TGTGCCAGCAGGAGAGGAAGCTTCTACGAGCAGTACTTC.

This clonotype was detected ten times or more. The chain joins TRBV12-3 or TRBV12-4 to TRBJ2-7; D assignment may be TRBD1 or TRBD2 (5 bases each). V was shortened by 6 bases and J by 0 bases, with 15 bases between the two germline ends. The CDR3 has 15 amino acids. The DNA for the CDR3 is TGTGCCAGCAGACGAGGGGACGCGAGCTCCTACGAGCAGTACTTC. Encoded protein: CASRRGDASSYEQYF.

There are a few counts of this clonotype. The gene calls are TRBV11-2 and TRBJ1-1; maybe TRBD1 (6 bases). The CDR3 spans 14 residues. CDR1 and CDR2 (germline): SGHAT, FQNNGV. Trimming stripped 5 bases from V and 3 bases from J, with 13 bases between. The CDR3, as DNA: TGTGCCAGCAGCCCCGGGACAACCTACACTGAAGCTTTCTTT. Translated, it gives CASSPGTTYTEAFF.

This rearrangement joins TRBV7-8 to TRBJ1-2; D is possibly TRBD1 (5 bases). V gave up 0 bases and J gave up 4 bases, with 12 bases separating them. This CDR3 region has 15 residues. Germline V gives CDR1 SGHVS, CDR2 FQNEAQ. The CDR3 protein is CASSLARGRLYGYTF. In DNA, the CDR3 is TGTGCCAGCAGCTTAGCGCGGGGACGGCTCTATGGCTACACCTTC.

This clonotype was counted a few times. V gene TRBV12-3 or TRBV12-4 combines with J gene TRBJ2-4; 8 nucleotides agree with TRBD2. Trimming at V came to 3 bases and at J to 0 bases, leaving 7 bases not matched to a gene. The CDR3 extends over 17 amino acids. The CDR3 DNA is TGTGCCAGCAGTTTTTACCGGGAGGGTCTAGCCAAAAACATTCAGTACTTC. Translated: CASSFYREGLAKNIQYF.